The entry below gives a single TCR beta chain sequence along with its context. Germline-derived CDR1 and CDR2 are MNHEY and SMNVEV (reference sequence). The V and J ends lost 5 bases and 6 bases, in that order; junction bases with no gene match: 7. The length of the CDR3 is 14 residues. The sample originates from a study of blood T cell repertoires in COVID-19. Looking at the study overall: There were acute and convalescent COVID-19 samples, and they came from the United States, Italy and Spain. From T cells, B-cell-depleted T cells, or PBMCs came the material, which was cDNA or gDNA.

Per the study methods: Amplification of reference gene primers provided the estimated nucleated cell counts. Some clones are missing from TCRdb's copy, which holds only in-frame ones; the method was immunoSEQ multiplex PCR. V, J and clone size derive from that table, while D and trimming were established from the DNA sequence. The sample holds a few hundred thousand clones, around 80% seen once. The receptor was isolated from a woman aged 55 to 70 who had recovered from COVID-19. Sequencing used peripheral blood. The V gene is TRBV27, the J gene TRBJ1-2; 9 nucleotides agree with TRBD1. CDR3 nucleotides: TGTGCCAGCAGTCCCGGGACAGGGTTCCATGGCTACACCTTC. This translates into CASSPGTGFHGYTF.